This TCR beta chain was sequenced in a study of radiation and T cells in renal cell carcinoma. General study findings and limits: Top tumor clonotypes rose in blood 2 weeks post-radiation, then contracted. Pretreatment tumor biopsies were lacking, so baseline clonotypes are unknown.

Germline values: CDR1 SGHNT, CDR2 YENEEA. V was clipped by 1 base and J by 0 bases, with 13 bases between them. CDR3 size: 17 residues. Turning to this clone: Its matching antigen is unknown.

Assay: immunoSEQ multiplex PCR; the TCRdb copy retains only in-frame clones and omits some. The data show more than 65,000 clones, with around 85% seen just once and 22% held by the top ten. Time point denoted: blood 2 weeks post-SBRT. Stated treatment: 15 Gy SBRT to primary tumor, nephrectomy 4 weeks later. Radiation-treated patients gave blood at baseline, week 2 and week 4. The tumor was a clear cell renal cell carcinoma. The J gene is TRBJ2-1, the V gene TRBV11-3; a weak D match, TRBD2 (5 bases). The clonotype originates from a woman in her 50s with renal cell carcinoma. This specimen was blood, taken from a patient whose treatment included radiotherapy and nephrectomy. CDR3 nucleotides: TGTGCCAGCAGCTTAGGGGGAGTAATTAGCTCCTACAATGAGCAGTTCTTC. Its translation is CASSLGGVISSYNEQFF. Combining the CDR3 with reference TRBV11-3 and TRBJ2-1 gives the whole variable domain EAGVVQSPRYKIIEKKQPVAFWCNPISGHNTLYWYLQNLGQGPELLIRYENEEAVDDSQLPKDRFSAERLKGVDSTLKIQPAELGDSAVYLCASSLGGVISSYNEQFFGPGTRLTVL.